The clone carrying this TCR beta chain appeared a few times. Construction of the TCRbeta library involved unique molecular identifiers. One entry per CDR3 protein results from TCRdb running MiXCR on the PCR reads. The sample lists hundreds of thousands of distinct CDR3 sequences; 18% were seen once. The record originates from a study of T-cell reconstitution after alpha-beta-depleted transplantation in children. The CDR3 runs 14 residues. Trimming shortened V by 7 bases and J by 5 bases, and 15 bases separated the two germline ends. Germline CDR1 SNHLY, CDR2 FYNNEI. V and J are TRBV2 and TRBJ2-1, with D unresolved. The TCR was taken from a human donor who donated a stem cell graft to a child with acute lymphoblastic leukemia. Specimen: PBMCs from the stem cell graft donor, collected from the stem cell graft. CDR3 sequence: CASMSRSLNNEQFF. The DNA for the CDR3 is TGTGCCAGCATGTCCAGGAGCCTCAACAATGAGCAGTTCTTC.